This passage covers 13 T cell receptor beta chains from one sample sequenced in a study of CD8 T cells in Susac syndrome. Random hexamers were used to reverse transcribe about 0.5 to 1 ug of RNA. TCRdb reanalysed the immunoSEQ multiplex PCR reads using MiXCR and keeps one entry per CDR3 protein. The repertoire holds some 200,000 distinct CDR3 sequences, with under 97% as singletons. Input material: CD4+ T cells from PBMCs. The receptor source for this set is a human donor with Susac syndrome.

The gene calls are TRBV12-3 or TRBV12-4 and TRBJ1-1, with a possible D match to TRBD1 (6 bases). Trimming stripped 6 bases from V and 7 bases from J, with 18 bases between. The CDR3 has 14 residues. In nucleotides, the CDR3 is TGTGCCAGCAGGACCTCGGACCGGGGACATGAAGCTTTCTTT. Amino acids: CASRTSDRGHEAFF.

The chain has TRBV2 and TRBJ2-7; D remains unclear. CDR3 size: 14 residues. Deletions cut 3 bases from V and 2 bases from J, with 11 bases between. The germline V gene encodes CDR1 SNHLY and CDR2 FYNNEI. CDR3 region: CASSEVDRTYEQYF. The CDR3 nucleotides read TGTGCCAGCAGTGAGGTCGATCGAACCTACGAGCAGTACTTC.

The DNA for the CDR3 is TGTGCCAGTAGTATATCGGTCTATGGCTACACCTTC. Its protein product is CASSISVYGYTF. The chain joins TRBV19 to TRBJ1-2; no reliable D call. Between the trimmed V and J ends, which lost 2 bases and 4 bases, there was a span of 5 bases. Per germline, CDR1 LNHDA and CDR2 SQIVND (reference sequence). This CDR3 contains 12 residues.

J is TRBJ1-1 and V is TRBV7-8; unclear D gene. Germline values: CDR1 SGHVS, CDR2 FQNEAQ. The CDR3 has 12 amino acids. V lost 0 bases to trimming and J lost 10 bases, with 9 bases between them. CDR3 protein: CASSLAGIGAFF. In DNA, the CDR3 is TGTGCCAGCAGCTTAGCGGGGATTGGAGCTTTCTTT.

Only a few counts were recorded for this clonotype. V usage is TRBV6-1 and J usage is TRBJ1-2; D uncertain. Germline lookup yields CDR1 MNHNS and CDR2 SASEGT. The length of the CDR3 is 13 residues. V gave up 5 bases and J gave up 3 bases, with 10 bases separating them. The chain's CDR3 is CASSHTQYYGYTF. The CDR3 nucleotides are TGTGCCAGCAGTCACACCCAATACTATGGCTACACCTTC.

The V and J genes are TRBV5-1 and TRBJ1-5, with D unresolved. The CDR3 totals 16 residues. Germline CDR1 and CDR2: SGHRS and YFSETQ. Trimming removed 0 bases from V and 4 bases from J, with 14 bases in between. In DNA, the CDR3 is TGCGCCAGCAGCTTGGGCCCCAGTTCCACAAATCAGCCCCAGCATTTT. Its translation: CASSLGPSSTNQPQHF.

The V gene is TRBV2, the J gene TRBJ1-6, with 7 bases lining up with TRBD1. V dropped 8 bases and J dropped 2; count of bases not matched to a gene: 9. This CDR3 is built from 16 residues. CDR1 SNHLY and CDR2 FYNNEI come from the germline V gene. The CDR3 loop is CASLSQGGPYNSPLHF. For the CDR3, the DNA is TGTGCCAGCCTAAGCCAGGGGGGCCCCTATAATTCACCCCTCCACTTT.

The chain employs TRBV7-3 and TRBJ1-1; no definite D call. The CDR3 contains 14 residues. Germline V gene lookup returns CDR1 SGHTA and CDR2 FQGTGA. V shed 0 bases and J shed 7 bases, with 12 bases lying between them. The CDR3 spells CASSLTWGSGEAFF. The CDR3 DNA sequence: TGTGCCAGCAGCTTAACGTGGGGTTCGGGTGAAGCTTTCTTT. Combining the CDR3 with reference TRBV7-3 and TRBJ1-1 gives the whole variable domain GAGVSQTPSNKVTEKGKYVELRCDPISGHTALYWYRQSLGQGPEFLIYFQGTGAADDSGLPNDRFFAVRPEGSVSTLKIQRTERGDSAVYLCASSLTWGSGEAFFGQGTRLTVV.

As to this clonotype: The junction does not match germline at one end; this may be a read error. V usage is TRBV9 and J usage is TRBJ2-2; 12 nucleotides align to TRBD2. This CDR3 has 21 amino acids. Germline V gives CDR1 SGDLS, CDR2 YYNGEE. CDR3 bases: TGTGCCAGCAGCGTAAGGTCAGGGTATCCTAGCGGGGGGGCTCGGACCGGGGAGCTTTTTTTT. It specifies CASSVRSGYPSGGARTGELFF.

The V gene is TRBV6-5, the J gene TRBJ2-5, with D possibly TRBD1 on 6 matching bases. This CDR3 is 16 amino acids long. Germline V gives CDR1 MNHEY, CDR2 SVGAGI. The germline V and J ends were trimmed by 4 bases and 3 bases, with 18 bases remaining between them. DNA for the CDR3: TGTGCCAGCAGTTCTCCTACAGGGTTAAGAAAAGAGACCCAGTACTTC. This translates into CASSSPTGLRKETQYF.

The chain recombines TRBV20-1 with TRBJ2-5, with 9 bases matching TRBD2. J was trimmed by 4 bases and V by 3 bases; bases with no gene match: 12. In germline, CDR1 is DFQATT, CDR2 SNEGSKA (reference sequence). The CDR3 spans 16 residues. In DNA, the CDR3 is TGCAGTGCTAGTGGCGGCGGGGGGGCTCTTTCAGAGACCCAGTACTTC. It is translated as CSASGGGGALSETQYF.

The rearrangement uses TRBV12-3 or TRBV12-4 and TRBJ2-3; 10 nucleotides line up with TRBD2. CDR3 length equals 15 residues. The trim removed 6 bases at V and 8 bases at J, leaving 11 bases unmatched. This CDR3 reads CASRAGLAGASTQYF. DNA of the CDR3: TGTGCCAGCAGGGCGGGTCTAGCGGGGGCGAGTACGCAGTATTTT.

A remark on this clonotype: The junction shows a germline mismatch at one end, possibly a read error. This chain connects TRBV20-1 to TRBJ1-4; no reliable D call. The germline V gene has CDR1 DFQATT and CDR2 SNEGSKA (reference sequence). This CDR3 contains 10 residues. In DNA form, the CDR3 reads TGCAGTGCTATAGGAGAGAGGGAGGTTTTT. Amino acids: CSAIGEREVF.